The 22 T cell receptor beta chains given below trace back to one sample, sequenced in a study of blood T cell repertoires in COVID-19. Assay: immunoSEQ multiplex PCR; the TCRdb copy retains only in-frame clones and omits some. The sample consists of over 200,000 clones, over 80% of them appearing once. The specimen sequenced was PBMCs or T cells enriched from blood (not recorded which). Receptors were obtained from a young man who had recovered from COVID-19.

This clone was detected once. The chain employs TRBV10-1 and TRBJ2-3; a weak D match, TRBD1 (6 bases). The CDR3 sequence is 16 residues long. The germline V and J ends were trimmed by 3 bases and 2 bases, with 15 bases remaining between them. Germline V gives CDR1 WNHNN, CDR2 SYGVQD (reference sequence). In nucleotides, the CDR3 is TGCGCCAGCAGTGAAGGATTGGGGGCCTTCACAGATACGCAGTATTTT. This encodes CASSEGLGAFTDTQYF.

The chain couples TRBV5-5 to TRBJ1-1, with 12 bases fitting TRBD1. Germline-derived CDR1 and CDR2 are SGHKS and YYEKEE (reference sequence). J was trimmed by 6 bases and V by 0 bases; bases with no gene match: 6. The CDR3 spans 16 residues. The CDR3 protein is CASSLVGTGGRAEAFF. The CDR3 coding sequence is TGTGCCAGCAGCTTGGTTGGGACAGGGGGCCGAGCTGAAGCTTTCTTT.

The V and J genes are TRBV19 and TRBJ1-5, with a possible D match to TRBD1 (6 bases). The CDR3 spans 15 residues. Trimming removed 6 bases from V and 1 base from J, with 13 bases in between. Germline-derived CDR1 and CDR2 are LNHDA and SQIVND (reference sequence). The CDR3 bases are TGTGCCAGTAGCCGCAGGGGTGGAAGCAATCAGCCCCAGCATTTT. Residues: CASSRRGGSNQPQHF.

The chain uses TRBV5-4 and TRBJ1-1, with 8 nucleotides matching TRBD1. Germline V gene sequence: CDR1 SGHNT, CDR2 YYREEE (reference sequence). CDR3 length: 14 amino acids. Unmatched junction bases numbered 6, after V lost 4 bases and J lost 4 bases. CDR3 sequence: CASSAGQVVTEAFF. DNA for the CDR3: TGTGCCAGCAGCGCGGGACAGGTTGTCACTGAAGCTTTCTTT.

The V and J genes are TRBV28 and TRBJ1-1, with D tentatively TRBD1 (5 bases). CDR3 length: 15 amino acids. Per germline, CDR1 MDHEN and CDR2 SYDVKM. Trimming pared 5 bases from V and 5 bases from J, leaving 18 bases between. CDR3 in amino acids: CASSLMEGRGTEAFF. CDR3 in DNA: TGTGCCAGCAGTCTCATGGAGGGCCGGGGGACTGAAGCTTTCTTT.

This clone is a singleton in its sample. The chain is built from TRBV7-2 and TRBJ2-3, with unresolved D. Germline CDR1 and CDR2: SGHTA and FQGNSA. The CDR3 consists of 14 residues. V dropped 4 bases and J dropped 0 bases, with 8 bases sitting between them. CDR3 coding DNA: TGTGCCAGCAGCTCGGTGGGCAGCACAGATACGCAGTATTTT. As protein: CASSSVGSTDTQYF.

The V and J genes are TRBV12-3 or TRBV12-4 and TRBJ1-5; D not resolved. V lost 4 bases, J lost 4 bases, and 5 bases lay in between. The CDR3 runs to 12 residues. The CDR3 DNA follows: TGTGCCAGCAGTTGGCCGAATCAGCCCCAGCATTTT. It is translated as CASSWPNQPQHF.

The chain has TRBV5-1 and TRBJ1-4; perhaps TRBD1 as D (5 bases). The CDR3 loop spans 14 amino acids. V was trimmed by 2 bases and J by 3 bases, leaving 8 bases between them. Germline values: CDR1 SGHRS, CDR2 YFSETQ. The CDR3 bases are TGCGCCAGCAGCTTAAAAGGGGCTAATGAAAAACTGTTTTTT. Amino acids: CASSLKGANEKLFF. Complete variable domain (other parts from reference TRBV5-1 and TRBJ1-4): KAGVTQTPRYLIKTRGQQVTLSCSPISGHRSVSWYQQTPGQGLQFLFEYFSETQRNKGNFPGRFSGRQFSNSRSEMNVSTLELGDSALYLCASSLKGANEKLFFGSGTQLSVL.

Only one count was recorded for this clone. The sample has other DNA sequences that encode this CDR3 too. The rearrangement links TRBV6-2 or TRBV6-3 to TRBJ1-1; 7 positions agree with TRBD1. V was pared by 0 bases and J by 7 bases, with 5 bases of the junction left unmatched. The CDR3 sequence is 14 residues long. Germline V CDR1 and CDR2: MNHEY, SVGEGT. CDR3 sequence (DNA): TGTGCCAGCAGTTACTCGAGGGGGCAGGGTGAAGCTTTCTTT. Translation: CASSYSRGQGEAFF.

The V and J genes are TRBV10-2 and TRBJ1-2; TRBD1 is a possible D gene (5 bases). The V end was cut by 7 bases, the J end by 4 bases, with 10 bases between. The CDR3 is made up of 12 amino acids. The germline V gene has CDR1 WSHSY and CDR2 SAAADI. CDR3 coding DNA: TGCGCCAGCACCCCGGGGGTCTATGGCTACACCTTC. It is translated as CASTPGVYGYTF.

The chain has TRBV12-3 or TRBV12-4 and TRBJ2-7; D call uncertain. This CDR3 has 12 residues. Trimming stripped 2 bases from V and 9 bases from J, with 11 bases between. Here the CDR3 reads CASSLQARGQYF. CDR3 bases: TGTGCCAGCAGTTTACAAGCTCGAGGGCAGTACTTC.

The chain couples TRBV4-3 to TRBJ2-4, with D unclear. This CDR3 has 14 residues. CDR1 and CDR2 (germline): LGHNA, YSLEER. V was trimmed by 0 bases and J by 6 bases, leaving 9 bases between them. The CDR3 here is CASSQDKAPNIQYF. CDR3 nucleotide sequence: TGCGCCAGCAGCCAAGATAAAGCGCCAAACATTCAGTACTTC.

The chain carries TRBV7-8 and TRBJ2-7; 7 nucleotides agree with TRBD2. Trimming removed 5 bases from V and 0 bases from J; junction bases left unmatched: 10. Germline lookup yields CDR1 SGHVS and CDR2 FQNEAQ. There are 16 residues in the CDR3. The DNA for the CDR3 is TGTGCCAGCAGCCCCGGGGGGATAACGCGCTCCTACGAGCAGTACTTC. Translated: CASSPGGITRSYEQYF.

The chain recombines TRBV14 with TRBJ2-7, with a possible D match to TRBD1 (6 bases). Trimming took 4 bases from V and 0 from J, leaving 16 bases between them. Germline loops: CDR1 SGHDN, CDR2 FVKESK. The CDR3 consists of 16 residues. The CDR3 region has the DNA TGTGCCAGCAGCCGTAAAACAGGGTACAGCTCCTACGAGCAGTACTTC. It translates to CASSRKTGYSSYEQYF. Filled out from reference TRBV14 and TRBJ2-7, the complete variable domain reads EAGVTQFPSHSVIEKGQTVTLRCDPISGHDNLYWYRRVMGKEIKFLLHFVKESKQDESGMPNNRFLAERTGGTYSTLKVQPAELEDSGVYFCASSRKTGYSSYEQYFGPGTRLTVT.

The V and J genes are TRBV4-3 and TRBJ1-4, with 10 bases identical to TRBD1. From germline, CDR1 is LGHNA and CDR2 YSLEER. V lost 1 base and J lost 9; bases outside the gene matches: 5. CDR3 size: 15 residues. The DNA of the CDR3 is TGCGCCAGCAGCCAAGTAAAGGACAGGGGGAAAAAACTGTTTTTT. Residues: CASSQVKDRGKKLFF.

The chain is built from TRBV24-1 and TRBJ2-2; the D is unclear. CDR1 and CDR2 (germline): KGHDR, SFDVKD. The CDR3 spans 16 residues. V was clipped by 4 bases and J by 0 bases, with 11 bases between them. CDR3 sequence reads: CATSESRPANTGELFF. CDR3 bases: TGTGCCACCAGTGAGTCGAGGCCTGCGAACACCGGGGAGCTGTTTTTT.

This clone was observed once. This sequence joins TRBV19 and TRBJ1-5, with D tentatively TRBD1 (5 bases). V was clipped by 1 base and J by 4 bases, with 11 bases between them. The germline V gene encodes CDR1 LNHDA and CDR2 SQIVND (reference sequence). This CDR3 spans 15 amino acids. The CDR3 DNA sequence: TGTGCCAGTAGTATAGTAGGGGTAGGGAATCAGCCCCAGCATTTT. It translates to CASSIVGVGNQPQHF.

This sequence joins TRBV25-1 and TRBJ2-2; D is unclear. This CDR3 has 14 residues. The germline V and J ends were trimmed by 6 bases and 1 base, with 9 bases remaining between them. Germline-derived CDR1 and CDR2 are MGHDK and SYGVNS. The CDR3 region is CASRSHWNTGELFF. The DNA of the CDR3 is TGTGCCAGCAGATCGCACTGGAACACCGGGGAGCTGTTTTTT.

The CDR3 loop is CASSQKLAGEGTGELFF. Written as DNA, the CDR3 is TGCGCCAGCAGCCAAAAACTAGCGGGAGAAGGCACCGGGGAGCTGTTTTTT. This chain links TRBV4-3 with TRBJ2-2, with 11 positions matching TRBD2. Unmatched junction bases numbered 6, after V lost 2 bases and J lost 4 bases. The CDR3 runs 17 residues. Per germline, CDR1 LGHNA and CDR2 YSLEER.

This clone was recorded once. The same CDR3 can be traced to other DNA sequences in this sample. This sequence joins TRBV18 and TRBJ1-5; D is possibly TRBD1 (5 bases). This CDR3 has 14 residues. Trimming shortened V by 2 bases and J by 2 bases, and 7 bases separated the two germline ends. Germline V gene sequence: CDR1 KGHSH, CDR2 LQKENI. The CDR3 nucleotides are TGTGCCAGCTCACCAACAGGTGGCAATCAGCCCCAGCATTTT. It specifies CASSPTGGNQPQHF.

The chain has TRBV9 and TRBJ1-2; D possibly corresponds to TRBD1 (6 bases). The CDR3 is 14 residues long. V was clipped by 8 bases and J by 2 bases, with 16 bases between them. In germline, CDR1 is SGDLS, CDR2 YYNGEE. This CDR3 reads CASQERQGNYGYTF. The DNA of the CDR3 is TGTGCCAGTCAAGAACGGCAGGGGAACTATGGCTACACCTTC.

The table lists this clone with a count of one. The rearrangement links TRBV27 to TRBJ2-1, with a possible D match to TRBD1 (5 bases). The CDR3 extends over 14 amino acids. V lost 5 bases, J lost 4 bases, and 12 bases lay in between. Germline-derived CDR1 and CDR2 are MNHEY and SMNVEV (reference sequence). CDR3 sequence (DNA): TGTGCCAGCAGTGCCAGGGTTTCTTACAATGAGCAGTTCTTC. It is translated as CASSARVSYNEQFF.